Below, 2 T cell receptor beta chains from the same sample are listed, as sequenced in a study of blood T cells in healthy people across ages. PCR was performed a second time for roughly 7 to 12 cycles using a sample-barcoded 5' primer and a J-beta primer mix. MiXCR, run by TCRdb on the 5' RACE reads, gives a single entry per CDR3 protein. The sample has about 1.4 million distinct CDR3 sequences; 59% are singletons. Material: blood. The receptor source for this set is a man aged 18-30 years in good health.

CDR3 protein: CASSYSSGTGYTF. DNA for the CDR3: TGTGCCAGCAGTTACTCTTCAGGGACCGGCTACACCTTC. This chain joins TRBV6-5 and TRBJ1-2, with a possible D match to TRBD1 (5 bases). Germline lookup yields CDR1 MNHEY and CDR2 SVGAGI. V lost 0 bases to trimming and J lost 8 bases, with 10 bases between them. This CDR3 is 13 amino acids long.

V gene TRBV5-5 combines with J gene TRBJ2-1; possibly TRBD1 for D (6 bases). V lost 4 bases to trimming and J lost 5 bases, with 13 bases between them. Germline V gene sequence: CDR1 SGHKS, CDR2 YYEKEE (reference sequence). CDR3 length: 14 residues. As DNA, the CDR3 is TGTGCCAGCAGCCGGAGGACAGCCAACAATGAGCAGTTCTTC. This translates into CASSRRTANNEQFF.